Listed here is a single T cell receptor beta chain. Its antigen remains unidentified. The entry originates in a study of T cell responses to AZD1222 COVID-19 vaccine. Profiling relied on immunoSEQ multiplex PCR, and the TCRdb table lists in-frame clones only, not all of them. The sample consists of 130,000 to 150,000 clones, 88% of them appearing once. The study's findings and limits: Samples come after the peak T cell response, not at day 14. At study baseline, merely over 5 AZD1222 recipients were seropositive. Nearly half of spike-specific TCRs reportedly target variant regions that are unmutated in the B.1.351 and B.1.1.7 variants.

The CDR3 contains 14 residues. Germline V CDR1 and CDR2: LNHDA, SQIVND (reference sequence). V lost 1 base and J 6 bases, leaving 9 bases between the germline ends. The J gene is TRBJ2-2, the V gene TRBV19; TRBD1 might be the D (5 bases). The sample was peripheral blood, taken 28 days after the second dose of the MenACWY control vaccine. The TCR sequence derives from an adult who received the MenACWY meningococcal vaccine as a control. CDR3 residues: CASSIGGFAGELFF. DNA of the CDR3: TGTGCCAGTAGTATAGGGGGCTTCGCCGGGGAGCTGTTTTTT. The variable domain in full, completed from reference TRBV19 and TRBJ2-2, reads DGGITQSPKYLFRKEGQNVTLSCEQNLNHDAMYWYRQDPGQGLRLIYYSQIVNDFQKGDIAEGYSVSREKKESFPLTVTSAQKNPTAFYLCASSIGGFAGELFFGEGSRLTVL.